What follows describes a single TCR beta chain. Reverse transcription of about 0.45 to 1 ug RNA used random hexamers. Amplification of TCR beta CDR3 used immunoSEQ multiplex PCR across 54 Vbeta and 13 Jbeta. In TCRdb, the immunoSEQ multiplex PCR reads were re-called with MiXCR into one record per CDR3 protein. The sample lists 200,000 to 250,000 distinct CDR3 sequences, roughly 94% occurring once. Trimming left V 6 bases short and J 0 bases short, with 14 bases between. From germline, CDR1 is MNHEY and CDR2 SMNVEV (reference sequence). This CDR3 has 15 residues. These data are taken from a study of CD8 T cells in Susac syndrome. The multiple sclerosis controls were treatment-naive patients, and their relapsing-remitting disease was stable or active. TEMRA cells were FACS-enriched, unlike CD8+ and CD4+ T cells, which were negatively isolated.

The chain has TRBV27 and TRBJ1-1; D is perhaps TRBD1 (5 bases). The sequence came from a human donor with multiple sclerosis. Sequencing input: CD4+ T cells from PBMCs. The CDR3, as DNA: TGTGCCAGCAGCCCAGGCAGGGTACTGAACACTGAAGCTTTCTTT. Translation gives CASSPGRVLNTEAFF.